A selection of T cell receptor beta chains follows, all from one sample in a study of healthy donors' naive CD4 and CD8 T cells. Each CDR3 protein is one row after TCRdb ran MiXCR on the reads. This sample yields around 180,000 distinct CDR3 sequences, of which around three quarters are seen a single time; 2% to 2.5% belongs to the top ten. The sequencing sample was made of naive CD4+ and CD8+ T cells sorted from blood, pooled from several donors. All receptors derive from a pool of human donors in good health; the sample pools cells from several healthy donors. The CDR3 runs from the conserved cysteine through the conserved F or W. A D gene is named only where the DNA matches it firmly. Size tells how often a clone was seen (once, few, many) or the class of an expanded clone, and some rows leave it out.

V gene	D gene	clone size	J gene	CDR3 DNA	CDR3 protein
TRBV20-1	-	few	TRBJ1-1	TGCAGTGCTAAGGAAAGGATACGGGGGACTAAAGCTTTCTTT	CSAKERIRGTKAFF
TRBV29-1	TRBD2	-	TRBJ2-1	TGCAGCGTTGACGGAGGGACTACCAATGAGCAGTTCTTC	CSVDGGTTNEQFF
TRBV29-1	-	few	TRBJ2-5	TGCAGCGTTGAAAGTGGGGGAGAGACCCAGTACTTC	CSVESGGETQYF
TRBV12-3/TRBV12-4	TRBD1	-	TRBJ2-7	TGTGCCAGCAGTTTAGCTCCCGGGACAGGGTACCACGAGCAGTACTTC	CASSLAPGTGYHEQYF
TRBV27	-	-	TRBJ1-1	TGTGCCAGCAGTTTATGGGCCCTGGGGAACACTGAAGCTTTCTTT	CASSLWALGNTEAFF
TRBV29-1	-	-	TRBJ2-3	TGCAGCGTTGAAGATTTGGGAATAGATACGCAGTATTTT	CSVEDLGIDTQYF
TRBV6-5	TRBD2	once	TRBJ2-5	TGTGCCAGCAGTTACGACCTAGCGGGCCAAGAGACCCAGTACTTC	CASSYDLAGQETQYF
TRBV6-4	-	-	TRBJ2-1	TGTGCCAGCAGTGAATACAGCTCAGACAATGAGCAGTTCTTC	CASSEYSSDNEQFF
TRBV18	-	few	TRBJ2-2	TGTGCCAGCTCAAATGGAAACACCGGGGAGCTGTTTTTT	CASSNGNTGELFF
TRBV29-1	-	once	TRBJ2-7	TGCAGCGTTGAAGATGGGCGCCTCTACGAGCAGTACTTC	CSVEDGRLYEQYF
TRBV19	-	once	TRBJ1-1	TGTGCCAGTAGCTCGGACAGAACGAACACTGAAGCTTTCTTT	CASSSDRTNTEAFF
TRBV6-5	TRBD2	once	TRBJ2-7	TGTGCCAGCAGTCCGACTAGCGGGGCGTACGAGCAGTACTTC	CASSPTSGAYEQYF
TRBV27	TRBD2	-	TRBJ2-1	TGTGCCAGCAGTTGGCTAGCGGGAGTTCGTAGTGAGCAGTTCTTC	CASSWLAGVRSEQFF
TRBV6-5	-	-	TRBJ2-1	TGTGCCAGCAGTCGTAACTTATACAATGAGCAGTTCTTC	CASSRNLYNEQFF
TRBV19	TRBD1	-	TRBJ2-7	TGTGCCAGCAGCACCGACAGGGCTTCCTACGAGCAGTACTTC	CASSTDRASYEQYF
TRBV20-1	TRBD1	-	TRBJ2-5	TGCAGTGCTAGAGGACCCTCCAAAGCGACGACAGGGGGTCAGGAGACCCAGTACTTC	CSARGPSKATTGGQETQYF
TRBV29-1	TRBD1	-	TRBJ2-3	TGCAGCGTTGCTCCGGACAGGAACCTTGGAGATACGCAGTATTTT	CSVAPDRNLGDTQYF
TRBV27	-	-	TRBJ2-7	TGTGCCAGCAGTCAAGACGGCTTCTACGAGCAGTACTTC	CASSQDGFYEQYF
TRBV11-2	-	-	TRBJ2-7	TGTGCCAGCAGCTTGGAAGCCAGCTCCTACGAGCAGTACTTC	CASSLEASSYEQYF
TRBV6-2/TRBV6-3	-	-	TRBJ2-1	TGTGCCAGCAGCCCTACTAGCAATGAGCAGTTCTTC	CASSPTSNEQFF
TRBV20-1	TRBD1	once	TRBJ1-1	TGCAGTGCTAGGGCAGGGGGCGGAACTGAAGCTTTCTTT	CSARAGGGTEAFF
TRBV6-5	-	-	TRBJ1-5	TGTGCCAGCAGCCCACCGGGACGTGGGAATCAGCCCCAGCATTTT	CASSPPGRGNQPQHF
TRBV29-1	TRBD1	few	TRBJ2-1	TGCAGCGTCGACAGGGTGGCCTACAATGAGCAGTTCTTC	CSVDRVAYNEQFF
TRBV29-1	-	-	TRBJ1-2	TGCAGCGTTGATTCGGGGGGCAGCTATGGCTACACCTTC	CSVDSGGSYGYTF
TRBV11-2	-	-	TRBJ1-6	TGTGCCAGCAGCTTAGCACCGGGACATTATAATTCACCCCTCCACTTT	CASSLAPGHYNSPLHF
TRBV4-3	-	-	TRBJ2-7	TGCGCCAGCAGCCAAGAGCGGGGTCCCTACGAGCAGTACTTC	CASSQERGPYEQYF
TRBV15	-	-	TRBJ1-1	TGTGCCACCAGCAACCAGCGGGATTTAGAAGCTTTCTTT	CATSNQRDLEAFF
TRBV29-1	TRBD1	-	TRBJ2-6	TGCAGCGTTGAAGATCTCGGACAGGGGTCGGTTACTGGGGCCAACGTCCTGACTTTC	CSVEDLGQGSVTGANVLTF
TRBV15	-	-	TRBJ2-7	TGTGCCACCAGCACATCTAGAGGGGAGCAGTACTTC	CATSTSRGEQYF
TRBV29-1	TRBD2	-	TRBJ2-5	TGCAGCGTTGAAGGGTCTAGCGGGATCCAAGAGACCCAGTACTTC	CSVEGSSGIQETQYF
TRBV19	-	-	TRBJ1-5	TGTGCCAGTAGTTTCGTCCTGGGGATGGGTAATCAGCCCCAGCATTTT	CASSFVLGMGNQPQHF
TRBV5-1	-	-	TRBJ2-1	TGCGCCAGCAGCTTATTCGGGGAAGGTGAGCAGTTCTTC	CASSLFGEGEQFF
TRBV4-1	TRBD2	-	TRBJ2-7	TGCGCCAGCAGCCAAGCGGGGACTAGGACCTACGAGCAGTACTTC	CASSQAGTRTYEQYF
TRBV11-2	-	-	TRBJ2-2	TGTGCCAGCAGCTTAAGAACAGGGTCGACCGGGGAGCTGTTTTTT	CASSLRTGSTGELFF
TRBV27	TRBD1	-	TRBJ1-6	TGTGCCAGCGGAACCCTTCGGACAGGCAGATCACCCCTCCACTTT	CASGTLRTGRSPLHF
TRBV7-2	-	-	TRBJ2-3	TGTGCCAGCAGCTTAAATTCGTTCCGCACAGATACGCAGTATTTT	CASSLNSFRTDTQYF
TRBV19	TRBD1	once	TRBJ1-3	TGTGCCAGTAGTATTCGACAGGGACCGTCCGGAAACACCATATATTTT	CASSIRQGPSGNTIYF
TRBV13	-	-	TRBJ2-7	TGTGCCAGCAGCTTGCTAGCGAGGGCAACCTACGAGCAGTACTTC	CASSLLARATYEQYF
TRBV6-6	-	-	TRBJ2-5	TGTGCCAGCAGCGATGGGACCCAGTACTTC	CASSDGTQYF
TRBV6-5	-	-	TRBJ1-1	TGTGCCAGCAGTTACTACGGGGGAACTGAAGCTTTCTTT	CASSYYGGTEAFF
TRBV4-2	TRBD1	few	TRBJ2-7	TGTGCCAGCAGCCAGCAGAGCACCGGGACAGCTTCCTACGAGCAGTACTTC	CASSQQSTGTASYEQYF
TRBV20-1	-	few	TRBJ2-3	TGCAGTGCCCAGGACGGGGGTGGGACAGATACGCAGTATTTT	CSAQDGGGTDTQYF
TRBV6-5	-	few	TRBJ2-1	TGTGCCAGCACCCGGAGTACCTACAATGAGCAGTTCTTC	CASTRSTYNEQFF